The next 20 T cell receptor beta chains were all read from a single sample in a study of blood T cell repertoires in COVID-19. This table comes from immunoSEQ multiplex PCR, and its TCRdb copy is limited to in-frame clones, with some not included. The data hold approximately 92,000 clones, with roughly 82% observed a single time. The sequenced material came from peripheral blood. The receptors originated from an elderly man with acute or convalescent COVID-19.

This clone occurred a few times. CDR3 protein: CASSFPGGGNYGYTF. Written as DNA, the CDR3 is TGTGCCAGCAGTTTCCCTGGGGGGGGGAACTATGGCTACACCTTC. The gene calls are TRBV28 and TRBJ1-2, with D maybe TRBD1 (5 bases). Germline CDR1 and CDR2: MDHEN and SYDVKM. There are 15 residues in the CDR3. Between the trimmed V and J ends, which lost 3 bases and 2 bases, there was a span of 13 bases.

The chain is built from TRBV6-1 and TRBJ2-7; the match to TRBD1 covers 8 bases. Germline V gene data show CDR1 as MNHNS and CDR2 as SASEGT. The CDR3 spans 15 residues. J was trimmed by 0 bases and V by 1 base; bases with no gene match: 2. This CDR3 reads CASSEGDRSSYEQYF. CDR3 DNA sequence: TGTGCCAGCAGTGAAGGGGACAGGAGCTCCTACGAGCAGTACTTC.

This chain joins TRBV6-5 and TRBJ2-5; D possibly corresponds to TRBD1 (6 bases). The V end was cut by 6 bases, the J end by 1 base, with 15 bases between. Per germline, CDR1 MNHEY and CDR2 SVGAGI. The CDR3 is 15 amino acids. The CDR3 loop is CASSQGPRIQETQYF. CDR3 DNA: TGTGCCAGCAGCCAGGGGCCTCGTATCCAAGAGACCCAGTACTTC.

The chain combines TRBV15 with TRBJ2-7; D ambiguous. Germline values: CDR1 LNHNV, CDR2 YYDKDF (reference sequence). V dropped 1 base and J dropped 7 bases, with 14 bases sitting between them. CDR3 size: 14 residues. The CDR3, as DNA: TGTGCCACCAGCAGAGGTGGCAGCCCGAGGGAGCAGTACTTC. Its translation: CATSRGGSPREQYF. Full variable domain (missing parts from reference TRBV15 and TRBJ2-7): DAMVIQNPRYQVTQFGKPVTLSCSQTLNHNVMYWYQQKSSQAPKLLFHYYDKDFNNEADTPDNFQSRRPNTSFCFLDIRSPGLGDTAMYLCATSRGGSPREQYFGPGTRLTVT.

The CDR3 sequence: CASSRGLAGTGELFF. CDR3 DNA sequence: TGTGCCAGCAGCCGTGGACTAGCTGGCACCGGGGAGCTGTTTTTT. J is TRBJ2-2 and V is TRBV7-2; the match to TRBD2 covers 8 bases. Trimming removed 5 bases from V and 4 bases from J; junction bases left unmatched: 6. This CDR3 contains 15 residues. Germline CDR1 is SGHTA and CDR2 is FQGNSA.

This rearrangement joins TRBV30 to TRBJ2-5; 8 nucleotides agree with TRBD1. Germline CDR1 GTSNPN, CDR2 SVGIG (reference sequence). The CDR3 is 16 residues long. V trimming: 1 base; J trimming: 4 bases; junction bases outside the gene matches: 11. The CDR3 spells CAWSALGQGLPETQYF. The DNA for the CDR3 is TGTGCCTGGAGTGCTCTTGGACAGGGCCTCCCAGAGACCCAGTACTTC.

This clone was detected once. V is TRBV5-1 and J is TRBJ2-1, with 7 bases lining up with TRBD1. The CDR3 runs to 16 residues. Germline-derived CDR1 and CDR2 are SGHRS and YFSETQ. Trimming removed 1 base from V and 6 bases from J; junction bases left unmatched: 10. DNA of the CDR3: TGCGCCAGCAGCTTGTTAGTGACAGGGAACCGCAATGAGCAGTTCTTC. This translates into CASSLLVTGNRNEQFF.

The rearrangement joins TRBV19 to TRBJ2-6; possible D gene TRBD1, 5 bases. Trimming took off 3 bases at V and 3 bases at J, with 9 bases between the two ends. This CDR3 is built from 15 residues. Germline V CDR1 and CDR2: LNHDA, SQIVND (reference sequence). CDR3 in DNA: TGTGCCAGTAGTATGTCAGGGATTGGGGCCAACGTCCTGACTTTC. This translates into CASSMSGIGANVLTF.

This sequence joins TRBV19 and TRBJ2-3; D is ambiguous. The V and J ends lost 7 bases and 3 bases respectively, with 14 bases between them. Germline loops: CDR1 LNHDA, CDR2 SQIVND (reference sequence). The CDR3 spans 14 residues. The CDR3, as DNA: TGTGCCAGTACCCCTTCCCCGTCGACAGATACGCAGTATTTT. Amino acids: CASTPSPSTDTQYF.

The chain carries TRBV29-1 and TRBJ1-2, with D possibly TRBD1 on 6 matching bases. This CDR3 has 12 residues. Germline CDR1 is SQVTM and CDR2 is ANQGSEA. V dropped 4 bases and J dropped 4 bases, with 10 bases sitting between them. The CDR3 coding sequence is TGCAGCGTTGGGGGGGGCGGCTATGGCTACACCTTC. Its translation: CSVGGGGYGYTF.

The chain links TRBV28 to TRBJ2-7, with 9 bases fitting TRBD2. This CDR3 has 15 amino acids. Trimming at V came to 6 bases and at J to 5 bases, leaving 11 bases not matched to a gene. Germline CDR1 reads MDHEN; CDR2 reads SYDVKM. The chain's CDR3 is CASRNGTSLTDEQYF. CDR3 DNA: TGTGCCAGCAGAAACGGGACTAGCCTAACGGACGAGCAGTACTTC.

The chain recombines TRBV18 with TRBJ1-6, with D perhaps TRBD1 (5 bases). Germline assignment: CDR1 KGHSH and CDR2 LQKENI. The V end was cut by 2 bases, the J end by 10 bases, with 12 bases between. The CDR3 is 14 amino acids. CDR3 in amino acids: CASSPTGERSPLHF. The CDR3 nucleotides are TGTGCCAGCTCACCAACGGGGGAGAGGTCACCCCTCCACTTT. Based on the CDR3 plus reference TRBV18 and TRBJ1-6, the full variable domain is NAGVMQNPRHLVRRRGQEARLRCSPMKGHSHVYWYRQLPEEGLKFMVYLQKENIIDESGMPKERFSAEFPKEGPSILRIQQVVRGDSAAYFCASSPTGERSPLHFGNGTRLTVT.

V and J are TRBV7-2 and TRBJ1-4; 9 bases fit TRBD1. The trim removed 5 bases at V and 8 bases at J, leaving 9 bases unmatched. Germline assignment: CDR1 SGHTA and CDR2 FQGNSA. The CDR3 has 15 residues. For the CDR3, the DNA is TGTGCCAGCAGCCCACCCGGGACAGGGAACGAAAAACTGTTTTTT. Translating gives CASSPPGTGNEKLFF.

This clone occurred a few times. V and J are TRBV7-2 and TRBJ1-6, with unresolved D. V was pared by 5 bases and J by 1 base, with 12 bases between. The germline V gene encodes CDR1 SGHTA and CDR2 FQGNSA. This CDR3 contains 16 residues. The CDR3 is CASSTRTLSYNSPLHF. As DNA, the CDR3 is TGTGCCAGCAGCACTCGGACTCTGTCCTATAATTCACCCCTCCACTTT.

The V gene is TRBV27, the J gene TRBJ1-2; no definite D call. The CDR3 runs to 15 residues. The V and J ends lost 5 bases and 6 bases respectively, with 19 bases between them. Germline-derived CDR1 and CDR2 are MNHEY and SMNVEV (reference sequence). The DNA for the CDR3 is TGTGCCAGCAGTGCCTATAGAGGTGTTGCGGATGGCTACACCTTC. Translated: CASSAYRGVADGYTF.

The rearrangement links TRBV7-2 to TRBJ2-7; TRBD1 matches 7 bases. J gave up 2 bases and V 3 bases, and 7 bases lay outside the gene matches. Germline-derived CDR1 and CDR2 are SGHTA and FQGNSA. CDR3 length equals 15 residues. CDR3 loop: CASSFSPGQTYEQYF. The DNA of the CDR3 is TGTGCCAGCAGCTTTAGCCCGGGACAGACCTACGAGCAGTACTTC.

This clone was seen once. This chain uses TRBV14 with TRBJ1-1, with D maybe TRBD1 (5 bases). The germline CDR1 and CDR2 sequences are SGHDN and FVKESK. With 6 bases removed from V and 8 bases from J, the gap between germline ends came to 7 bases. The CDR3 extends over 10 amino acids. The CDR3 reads CASSGHEAFF. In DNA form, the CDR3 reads TGTGCCAGCAGTGGACACGAAGCTTTCTTT.

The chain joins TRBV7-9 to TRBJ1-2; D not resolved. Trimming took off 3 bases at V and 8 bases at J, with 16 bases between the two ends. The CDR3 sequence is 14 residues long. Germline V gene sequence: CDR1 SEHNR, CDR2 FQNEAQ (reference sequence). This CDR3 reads CASSFGGSAGGYTF. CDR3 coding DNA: TGTGCCAGCAGCTTTGGAGGGAGTGCCGGCGGCTACACCTTC.

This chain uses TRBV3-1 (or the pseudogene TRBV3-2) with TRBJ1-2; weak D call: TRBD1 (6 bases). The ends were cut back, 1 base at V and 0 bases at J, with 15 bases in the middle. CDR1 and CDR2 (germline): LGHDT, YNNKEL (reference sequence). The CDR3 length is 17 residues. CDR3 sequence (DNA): TGTGCCAGCAGCCAAGGACAGGTCCCCCCGGCTAACTATGGCTACACCTTC. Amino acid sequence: CASSQGQVPPANYGYTF.

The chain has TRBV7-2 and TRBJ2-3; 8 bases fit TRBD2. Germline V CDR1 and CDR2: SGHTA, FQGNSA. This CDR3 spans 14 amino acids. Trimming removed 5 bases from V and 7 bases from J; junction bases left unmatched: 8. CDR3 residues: CASSLGLAGYTQYF. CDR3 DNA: TGTGCCAGCAGCCTAGGTCTAGCGGGTTATACGCAGTATTTT.